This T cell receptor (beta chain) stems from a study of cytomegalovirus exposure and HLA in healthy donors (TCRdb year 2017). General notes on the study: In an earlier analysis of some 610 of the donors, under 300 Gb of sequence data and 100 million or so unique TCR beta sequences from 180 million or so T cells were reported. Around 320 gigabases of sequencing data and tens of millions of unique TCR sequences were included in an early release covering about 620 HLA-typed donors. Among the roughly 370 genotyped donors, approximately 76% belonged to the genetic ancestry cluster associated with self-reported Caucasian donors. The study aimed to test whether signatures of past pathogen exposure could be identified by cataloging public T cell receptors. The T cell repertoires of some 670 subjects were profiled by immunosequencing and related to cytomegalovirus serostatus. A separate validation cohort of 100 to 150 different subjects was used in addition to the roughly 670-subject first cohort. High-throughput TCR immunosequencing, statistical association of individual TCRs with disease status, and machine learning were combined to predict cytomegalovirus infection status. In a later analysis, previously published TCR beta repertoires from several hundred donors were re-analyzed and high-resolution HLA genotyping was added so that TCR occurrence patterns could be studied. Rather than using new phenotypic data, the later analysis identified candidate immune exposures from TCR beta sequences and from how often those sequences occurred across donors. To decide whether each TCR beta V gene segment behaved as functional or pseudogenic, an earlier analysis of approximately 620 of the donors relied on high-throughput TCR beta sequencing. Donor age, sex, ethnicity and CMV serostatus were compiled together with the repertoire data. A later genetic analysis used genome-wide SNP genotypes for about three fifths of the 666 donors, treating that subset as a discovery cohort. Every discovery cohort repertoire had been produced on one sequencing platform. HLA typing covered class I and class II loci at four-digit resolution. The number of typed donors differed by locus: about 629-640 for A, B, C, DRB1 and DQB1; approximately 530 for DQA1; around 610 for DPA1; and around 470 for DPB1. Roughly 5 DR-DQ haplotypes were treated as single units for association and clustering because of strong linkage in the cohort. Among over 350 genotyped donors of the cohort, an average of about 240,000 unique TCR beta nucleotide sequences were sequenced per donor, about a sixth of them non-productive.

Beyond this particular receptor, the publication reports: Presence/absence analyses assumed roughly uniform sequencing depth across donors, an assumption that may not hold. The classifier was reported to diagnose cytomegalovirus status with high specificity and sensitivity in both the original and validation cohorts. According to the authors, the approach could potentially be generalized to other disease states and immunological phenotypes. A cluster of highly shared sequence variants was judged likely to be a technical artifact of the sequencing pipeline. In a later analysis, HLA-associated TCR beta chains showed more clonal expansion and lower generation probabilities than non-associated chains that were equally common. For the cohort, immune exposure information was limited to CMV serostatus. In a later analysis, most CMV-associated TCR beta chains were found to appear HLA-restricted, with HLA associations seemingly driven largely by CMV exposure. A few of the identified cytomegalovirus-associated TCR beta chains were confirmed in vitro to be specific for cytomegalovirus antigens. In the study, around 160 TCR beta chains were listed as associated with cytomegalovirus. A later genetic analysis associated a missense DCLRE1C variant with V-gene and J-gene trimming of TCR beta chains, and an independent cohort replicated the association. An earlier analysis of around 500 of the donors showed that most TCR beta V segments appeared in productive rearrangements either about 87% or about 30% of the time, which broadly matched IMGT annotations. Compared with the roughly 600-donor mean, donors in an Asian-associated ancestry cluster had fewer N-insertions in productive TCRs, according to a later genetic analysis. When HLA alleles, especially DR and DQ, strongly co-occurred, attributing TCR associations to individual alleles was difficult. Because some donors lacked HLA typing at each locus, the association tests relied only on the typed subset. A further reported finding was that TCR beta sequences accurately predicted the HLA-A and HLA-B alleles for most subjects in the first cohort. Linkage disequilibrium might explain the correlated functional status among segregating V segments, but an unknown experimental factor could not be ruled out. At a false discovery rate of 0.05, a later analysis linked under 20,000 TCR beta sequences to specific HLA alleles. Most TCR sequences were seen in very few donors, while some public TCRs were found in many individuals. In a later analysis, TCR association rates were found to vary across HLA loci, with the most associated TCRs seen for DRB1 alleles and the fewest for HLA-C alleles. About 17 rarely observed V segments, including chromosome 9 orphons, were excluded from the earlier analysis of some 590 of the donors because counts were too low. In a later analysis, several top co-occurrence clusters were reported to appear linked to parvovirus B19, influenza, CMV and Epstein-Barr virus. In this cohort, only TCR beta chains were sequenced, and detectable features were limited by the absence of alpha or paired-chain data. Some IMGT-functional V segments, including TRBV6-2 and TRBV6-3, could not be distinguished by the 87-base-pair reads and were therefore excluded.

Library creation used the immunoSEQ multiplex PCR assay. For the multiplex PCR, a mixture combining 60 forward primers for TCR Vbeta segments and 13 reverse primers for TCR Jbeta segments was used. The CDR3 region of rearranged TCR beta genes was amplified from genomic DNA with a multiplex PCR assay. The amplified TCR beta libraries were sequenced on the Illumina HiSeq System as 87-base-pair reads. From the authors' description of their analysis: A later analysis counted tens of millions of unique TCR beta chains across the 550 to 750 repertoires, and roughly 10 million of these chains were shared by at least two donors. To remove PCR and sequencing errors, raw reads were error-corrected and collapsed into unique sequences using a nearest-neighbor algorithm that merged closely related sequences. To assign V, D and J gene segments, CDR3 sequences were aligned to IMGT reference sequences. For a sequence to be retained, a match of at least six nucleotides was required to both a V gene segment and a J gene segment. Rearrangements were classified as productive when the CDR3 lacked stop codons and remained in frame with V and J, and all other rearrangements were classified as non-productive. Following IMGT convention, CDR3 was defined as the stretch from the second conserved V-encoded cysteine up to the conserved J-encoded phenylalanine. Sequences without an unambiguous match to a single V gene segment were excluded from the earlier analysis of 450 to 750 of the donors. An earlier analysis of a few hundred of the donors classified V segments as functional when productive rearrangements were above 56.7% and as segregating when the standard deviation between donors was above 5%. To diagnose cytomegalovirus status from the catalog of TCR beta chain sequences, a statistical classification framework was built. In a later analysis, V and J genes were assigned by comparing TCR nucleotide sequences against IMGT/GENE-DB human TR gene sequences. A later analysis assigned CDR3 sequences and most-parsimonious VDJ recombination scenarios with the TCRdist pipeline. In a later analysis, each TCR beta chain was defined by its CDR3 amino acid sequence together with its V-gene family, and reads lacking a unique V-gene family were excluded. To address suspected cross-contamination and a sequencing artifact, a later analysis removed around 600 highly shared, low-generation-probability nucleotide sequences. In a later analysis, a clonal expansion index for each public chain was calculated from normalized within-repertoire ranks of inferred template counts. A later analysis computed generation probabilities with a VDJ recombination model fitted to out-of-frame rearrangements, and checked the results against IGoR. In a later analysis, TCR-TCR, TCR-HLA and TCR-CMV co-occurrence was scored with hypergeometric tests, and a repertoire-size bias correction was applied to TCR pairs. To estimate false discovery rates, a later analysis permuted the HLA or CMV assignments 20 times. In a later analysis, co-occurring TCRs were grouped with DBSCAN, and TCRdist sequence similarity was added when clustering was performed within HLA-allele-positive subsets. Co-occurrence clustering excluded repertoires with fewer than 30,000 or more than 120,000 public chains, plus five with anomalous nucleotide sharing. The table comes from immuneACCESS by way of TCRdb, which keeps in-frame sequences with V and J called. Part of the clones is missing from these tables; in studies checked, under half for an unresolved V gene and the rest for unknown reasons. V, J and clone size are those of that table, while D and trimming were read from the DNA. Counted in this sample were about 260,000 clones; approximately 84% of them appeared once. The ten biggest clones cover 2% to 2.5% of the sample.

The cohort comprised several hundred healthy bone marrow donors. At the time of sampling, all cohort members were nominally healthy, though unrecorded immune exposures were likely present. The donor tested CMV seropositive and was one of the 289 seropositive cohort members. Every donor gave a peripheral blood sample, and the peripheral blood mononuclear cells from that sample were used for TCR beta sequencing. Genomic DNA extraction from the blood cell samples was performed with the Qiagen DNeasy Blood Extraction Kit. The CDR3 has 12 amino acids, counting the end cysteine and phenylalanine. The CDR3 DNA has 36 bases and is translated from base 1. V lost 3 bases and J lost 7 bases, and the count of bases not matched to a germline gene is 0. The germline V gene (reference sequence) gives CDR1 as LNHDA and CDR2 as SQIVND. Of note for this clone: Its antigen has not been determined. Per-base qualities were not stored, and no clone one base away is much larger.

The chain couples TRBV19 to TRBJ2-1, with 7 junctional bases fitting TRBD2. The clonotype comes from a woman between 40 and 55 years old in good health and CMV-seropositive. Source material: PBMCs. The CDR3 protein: CASSMGGNEQFF. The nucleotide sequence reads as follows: TGTGCCAGTAGTATGGGGGGGAATGAGCAGTTCTTC. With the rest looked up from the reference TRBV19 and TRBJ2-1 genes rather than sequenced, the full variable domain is DGGITQSPKYLFRKEGQNVTLSCEQNLNHDAMYWYRQDPGQGLRLIYYSQIVNDFQKGDIAEGYSVSREKKESFPLTVTSAQKNPTAFYLCASSMGGNEQFFGPGTRLTVL.